The next 20 T cell receptor beta chains were all read from a single sample in a study of shared clonotypes between healthy human individuals. CD45RO negativity and positive selection for CCR7 defined naive CD8 cells, a population that excluded terminally differentiated effector memory CD45RA+ cells. Method: immunoSEQ multiplex PCR; TCRdb's copy keeps in-frame clones and lacks some. The repertoire holds 2 million or so clones, roughly 95% seen once, with around 1.1% in the top ten. Specimen: naive CD8+ T cells sorted from blood. These receptors were taken from a man aged 18 to 29 in good health.

This chain uses TRBV6-1 with TRBJ2-7; 11 nucleotides line up with TRBD1. Germline lookup yields CDR1 MNHNS and CDR2 SASEGT. With 5 bases clipped from V and 6 bases from J, the junction kept 3 bases outside the gene matches. The CDR3 has 13 amino acids. The CDR3 DNA follows: TGTGCCAGCAGTTGGACAGGGGGCAGCGAGCAGTACTTC. Protein sequence: CASSWTGGSEQYF.

The CDR3 DNA is TGTGCCAGCAGTGAGATGAGCGATCGTGAGTACGAGCAGTACTTC. Its protein is CASSEMSDREYEQYF. This chain joins TRBV2 and TRBJ2-7; no reliable D call. V shed 3 bases and J shed 4 bases, with 16 bases lying between them. This CDR3 spans 15 amino acids. The germline CDR1 and CDR2 sequences are SNHLY and FYNNEI. Together with reference TRBV2 and TRBJ2-7, the CDR3 gives the full variable domain: EPEVTQTPSHQVTQMGQEVILRCVPISNHLYFYWYRQILGQKVEFLVSFYNNEISEKSEIFDDQFSVERPDGSNFTLKIRSTKLEDSAMYFCASSEMSDREYEQYFGPGTRLTVT.

A remark on this clone: Other DNA sequences of this sample code for an identical CDR3. The genes are TRBV6-5 and TRBJ2-7; possibly TRBD1 for D (6 bases). CDR1 and CDR2 from the germline V gene are MNHEY and SVGAGI. The CDR3 is 13 residues long. The ends were cut back, 6 bases at V and 1 base at J, with 10 bases in the middle. The CDR3 loop reads CASSHRVSYEQYF. DNA for the CDR3: TGTGCCAGCAGCCACAGGGTATCCTACGAGCAGTACTTC.

The chain is built from TRBV18 and TRBJ1-2, with D unresolved. The length of the CDR3 is 15 residues. The V gene's germline CDR1 is KGHSH and CDR2 LQKENI. Between the trimmed V and J ends, which lost 2 bases and 3 bases, there was a span of 13 bases. CDR3 region: CASSPTGPHDYGYTF. As DNA, the CDR3 is TGTGCCAGCTCACCAACCGGGCCGCACGACTATGGCTACACCTTC.

The rearrangement links TRBV30 to TRBJ1-1; a possible D gene is TRBD1 (5 bases). The CDR3 runs to 12 residues. The germline gives CDR1 GTSNPN, CDR2 SVGIG (reference sequence). Trimming shortened V by 5 bases and J by 4 bases, and 11 bases separated the two germline ends. The CDR3 region is CAWGFGGTEAFF. CDR3 nucleotide sequence: TGTGCCTGGGGGTTCGGGGGCACTGAAGCTTTCTTT.

The chain combines TRBV6-5 with TRBJ2-1, with D possibly being TRBD1 or TRBD2 (6 bases each). Germline V gene sequence: CDR1 MNHEY, CDR2 SVGAGI. Between the trimmed V and J ends, which lost 0 bases and 6 bases, there was a span of 15 bases. The CDR3 covers 16 residues. The CDR3 sequence is CASSYSAGEVLNEQFF. The DNA of the CDR3 is TGTGCCAGCAGTTACTCGGCAGGGGAGGTCCTCAATGAGCAGTTCTTC.

This chain links TRBV19 with TRBJ2-7, with TRBD1 as a possible D gene (6 bases). Germline CDR1 is LNHDA and CDR2 is SQIVND (reference sequence). The CDR3 has 14 amino acids. Trimming pared 3 bases from V and 5 bases from J, leaving 14 bases between. The CDR3 DNA reads TGTGCCAGTAGTATCAGTTCAGGGGCCCACGAGCAGTACTTC. It codes for CASSISSGAHEQYF.

CDR3 nucleotides: TGTGCCAGCAGCTTAATGGCCTACAATGAGCAGTTCTTC. It codes for CASSLMAYNEQFF. The rearrangement joins TRBV7-3 to TRBJ2-1, with D hard to call. This CDR3 is built from 13 residues. V was pared by 1 base and J by 2 bases, with 3 bases between. From germline, CDR1 is SGHTA and CDR2 FQGTGA.

The V gene is TRBV2, the J gene TRBJ2-3; D may be TRBD2 (5 bases). Trimming removed 4 bases at V and 0 bases at J, with 20 bases between. CDR1 is SNHLY, CDR2 FYNNEI, per germline. This CDR3 has 18 amino acids. This CDR3 reads CASSGGLVGPSSTDTQYF. The CDR3 DNA follows: TGTGCCAGCAGTGGCGGGCTAGTAGGACCCTCTAGCACAGATACGCAGTATTTT.

A single count supports this clone. This chain connects TRBV28 to TRBJ2-3; 9 bases fit TRBD2. The V segment lost 10 bases and the J segment 6 bases; nucleotides outside the gene matches: 5. The V gene's germline CDR1 is MDHEN and CDR2 SYDVKM. The CDR3 spans 12 residues. CDR3 nucleotide sequence: TGTGCCACGAGCGGGGGGCCCGATACGCAGTATTTT. Its protein is CATSGGPDTQYF.

The V and J genes are TRBV9 and TRBJ1-3; TRBD1 matches 7 bases. V gave up 0 bases and J gave up 3 bases; unmatched junction bases: 3. The germline CDR1 and CDR2 sequences are SGDLS and YYNGEE. This CDR3 has 15 residues. The chain's CDR3 is CASSVETGSGNTIYF. The CDR3 nucleotides are TGTGCCAGCAGCGTAGAGACAGGGAGTGGAAACACCATATATTTT.

This clone occurred once. Given a much more abundant clone one base away, this may be a read error. Other nucleotide sequences in the sample specify the same CDR3. Here the CDR3 DNA reads TGTGCCAGCAGTTTCTCTGGGGCCAACGTCCTGACTTTC. It codes for CASSFSGANVLTF. The rearrangement links TRBV6-5 to TRBJ2-6; the D is unclear. This CDR3 contains 13 residues. Trimming shortened V by 4 bases and J by 0 bases, and 1 base separated the two germline ends. Germline lookup yields CDR1 MNHEY and CDR2 SVGAGI.

V usage is TRBV5-6 and J usage is TRBJ1-1; D is possibly TRBD1 (6 bases). There are 14 residues in the CDR3. The V gene's germline CDR1 is SGHDT and CDR2 YYEEEE. The germline V and J ends were trimmed by 4 bases and 4 bases, with 14 bases remaining between them. The CDR3 DNA sequence: TGTGCCAGCAGCGGGGAGGGGGGAGGCACTGAAGCTTTCTTT. Amino acid sequence: CASSGEGGGTEAFF.

The gene calls are TRBV27 and TRBJ2-2; 9 bases line up with TRBD1. CDR1 is MNHEY and CDR2 is SMNVEV in the germline V gene (reference sequence). J gave up 3 bases and V 5 bases, and 10 bases lay outside the gene matches. This CDR3 has 17 amino acids. The CDR3 sequence: CASSTRLQGAYTGELFF. DNA of the CDR3: TGTGCCAGCAGTACCCGCCTACAGGGGGCTTACACCGGGGAGCTGTTTTTT.

The chain links TRBV15 to TRBJ2-3; 11 nucleotides line up with TRBD2. CDR1 LNHNV and CDR2 YYDKDF come from the germline V gene (reference sequence). The CDR3 consists of 16 residues. J was trimmed by 2 bases and V by 2 bases; bases with no gene match: 3. The CDR3 DNA is TGTGCCACCAGCAGAAGACTAGCGGGACTCACAGATACGCAGTATTTT. It encodes CATSRRLAGLTDTQYF.

The chain carries TRBV7-9 and TRBJ2-3; D gene ambiguous. V dropped 4 bases and J dropped 0 bases, with 11 bases sitting between them. The germline V gene has CDR1 SEHNR and CDR2 FQNEAQ (reference sequence). The CDR3 length is 15 residues. The CDR3, as DNA: TGTGCCAGCAGCTCCGCCAGCTTAAGCACAGATACGCAGTATTTT. Amino acids: CASSSASLSTDTQYF.

This clone was picked up one time. J is TRBJ1-2 and V is TRBV6-1; TRBD1 matches at 8 bases. The CDR3 is made up of 11 amino acids. The germline gives CDR1 MNHNS, CDR2 SASEGT. J was trimmed by 5 bases and V by 10 bases; bases with no gene match: 3. The CDR3 spells CATWTGYGYTF. The CDR3 DNA reads as TGTGCCACCTGGACAGGGTATGGCTACACCTTC.

The chain links TRBV6-9 to TRBJ1-2; D is unresolved. This CDR3 contains 16 residues. CDR1 and CDR2 from the germline V gene are MNHGY and SVAAGI. V dropped 4 bases and J dropped 8 bases, with 23 bases sitting between them. As DNA, the CDR3 is TGTGCCAGCAGTTGGGTCCGCTCGACTCCCGAGCGCGGCTACACCTTC. Translating gives CASSWVRSTPERGYTF.

This chain links TRBV4-3 with TRBJ2-1, with D maybe TRBD2 (5 bases). The V end was cut by 0 bases, the J end by 8 bases, with 11 bases between. The germline gives CDR1 LGHNA, CDR2 YSLEER. This CDR3 has 14 residues. CDR3: CASSQDRTRDEQFF. In DNA, the CDR3 is TGCGCCAGCAGCCAAGACCGGACGAGGGATGAGCAGTTCTTC.

The chain couples TRBV19 to TRBJ1-2; 11 bases match TRBD1. Unmatched junction bases numbered 12, after V lost 4 bases and J lost 8 bases. Looked up from germline, CDR1 is LNHDA and CDR2 is SQIVND (reference sequence). The CDR3 consists of 16 residues. Here the CDR3 reads CASSTPWGQGEHGYTF. CDR3 sequence (DNA): TGTGCCAGTAGTACCCCCTGGGGACAGGGGGAACACGGCTACACCTTC.